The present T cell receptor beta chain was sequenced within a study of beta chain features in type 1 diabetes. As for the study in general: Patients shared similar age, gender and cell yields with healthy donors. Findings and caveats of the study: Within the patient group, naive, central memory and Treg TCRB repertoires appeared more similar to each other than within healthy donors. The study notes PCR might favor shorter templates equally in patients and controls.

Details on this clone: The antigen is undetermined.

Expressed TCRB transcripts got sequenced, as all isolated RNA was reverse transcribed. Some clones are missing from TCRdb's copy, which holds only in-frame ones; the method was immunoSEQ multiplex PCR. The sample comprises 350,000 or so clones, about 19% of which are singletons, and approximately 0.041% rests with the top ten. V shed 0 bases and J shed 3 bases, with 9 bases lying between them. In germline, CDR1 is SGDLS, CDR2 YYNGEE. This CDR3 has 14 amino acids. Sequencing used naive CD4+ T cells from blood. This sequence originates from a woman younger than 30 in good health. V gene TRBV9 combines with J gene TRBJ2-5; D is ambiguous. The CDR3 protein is CASSVGGKEETQYF. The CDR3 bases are TGTGCCAGCAGCGTAGGAGGCAAAGAAGAGACCCAGTACTTC. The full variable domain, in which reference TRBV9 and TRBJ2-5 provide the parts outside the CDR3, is DSGVTQTPKHLITATGQRVTLRCSPRSGDLSVYWYQQSLDQGLQFLIQYYNGEERAKGNILERFSAQQFPDLHSELNLSSLELGDSALYFCASSVGGKEETQYFGPGTRLLVL.